The sequence of this TCR beta chain was determined in a study of monozygotic twins with inflammatory bowel disease. General study results and limits: Telling different T cell subtypes apart from each other was not possible.

Of note for this clonotype: The antigen is not known.

The CDR3 extends over 14 amino acids. The germline CDR1 and CDR2 sequences are SGHDT and YYEEEE. Via template switching, UMIs carrying a 6-nucleotide sample barcode were introduced. Each CDR3 protein gets one entry in TCRdb, which reprocessed the 5' RACE reads and gives no DNA. The sample holds 330,000 or so distinct CDR3 sequences. The specimen was blood. The TCR was taken from a human donor with ulcerative colitis or Crohn's disease, or a healthy co-twin of an affected twin (not recorded which). The rearrangement uses TRBV5-6 and TRBJ2-3. This CDR3 reads CASSRWSSADTQYF. Together with reference TRBV5-6 and TRBJ2-3, the CDR3 gives the full variable domain: DAGVTQSPTHLIKTRGQQVTLRCSPKSGHDTVSWYQQALGQGPQFIFQYYEEEERQRGNFPDRFSGHQFPNYSSELNVNALLLGDSALYLCASSRWSSADTQYFGPGTRLTVL.